These 24 T cell receptor beta chains came from one sample sequenced in a study of Graves' ophthalmopathy and Graves' hyperthyroidism. Investigators amplified TCR beta CDR3 regions from RNA transcripts. HTBI primers primed a first-round RT-PCR, and a second-round multiplex PCR followed. TCRdb redid the calling of the multiplex PCR reads with MiXCR, one entry per CDR3 protein. The sample lists hundreds of thousands of distinct CDR3 sequences, 35% to 45% occurring once. The sequenced material came from peripheral blood. The source of these receptors is an adult man with Graves' ophthalmopathy.

J is TRBJ1-5 and V is TRBV7-3, with D hard to call. The CDR3 consists of 15 residues. Trimming cost V 5 bases and J 11 bases, with 22 bases left between them. Germline V CDR1 and CDR2: SGHTA, FQGTGA. In nucleotides, the CDR3 is TGTGCCAGCAGCCCGGCAGTGGAGCGATCAGAGACCCAGCATTTT. As protein: CASSPAVERSETQHF.

Comment on this clonotype: The junction and the germline gene differ at one end; a read error may be behind it. The rearrangement links TRBV7-9 to TRBJ2-6; tentative D call: TRBD1 (5 bases). The CDR3 length is 17 residues. The germline gives CDR1 SEHNR, CDR2 FQNEAQ (reference sequence). The CDR3 loop is CASSQNPRQTGANVLTF. The CDR3 DNA sequence: TGCGCCAGCAGCCAAAACCCCCGACAGACTGGGGCCAACGTCCTGACTTTC.

The CDR3 DNA follows: TGTGCCAGCAGCTCCGGGACTAGCCACTACGAGCAGTACTTC. It yields the protein CASSSGTSHYEQYF. V and J are TRBV7-9 and TRBJ2-7; 9 bases map to TRBD2. J gave up 3 bases and V 4 bases, and 4 bases lay outside the gene matches. Germline values: CDR1 SEHNR, CDR2 FQNEAQ (reference sequence). The CDR3 has 14 residues.

This clonotype was counted only a few times. The chain is built from TRBV12-3 or TRBV12-4 and TRBJ2-2, with 11 nucleotides matching TRBD2. This CDR3 has 15 amino acids. Unmatched junction bases numbered 6, after V lost 6 bases and J lost 6 bases. This chain's CDR3 is CASSELAGEAGELFF. CDR3 DNA: TGTGCCAGCAGCGAACTAGCGGGAGAGGCCGGGGAGCTGTTTTTT.

Many counts were recorded for this clonotype. The V call is TRBV14, the J call TRBJ1-1; no definite D call. Germline V gene lookup returns CDR1 SGHDN and CDR2 FVKESK. The V end was cut by 4 bases, the J end by 9 bases, with 12 bases between. There are 12 residues in the CDR3. CDR3 DNA: TGTGCCAGCAGCCCTACCGTCAACCAAGCTTTCTTT. Encoded protein: CASSPTVNQAFF.

This chain uses TRBV29-1 with TRBJ2-2; D ambiguous. The CDR3 is 10 residues long. V lost 4 bases to trimming and J lost 7 bases, with 4 bases between them. CDR1 SQVTM and CDR2 ANQGSEA come from the germline V gene. This chain's CDR3 is CSVVIGELFF. Written as DNA, the CDR3 is TGCAGCGTTGTGATCGGGGAGCTGTTTTTT.

This clonotype was found many times. The chain combines TRBV2 with TRBJ1-2; D gene ambiguous. Trimming pared 4 bases from V and 4 bases from J, leaving 10 bases between. Germline CDR1 SNHLY, CDR2 FYNNEI. This CDR3 has 13 residues. CDR3 nucleotides: TGTGCCAGCAGTGGTTACGTCGTCTATGGCTACACCTTC. Amino acids: CASSGYVVYGYTF. Full variable domain (missing parts from reference TRBV2 and TRBJ1-2): EPEVTQTPSHQVTQMGQEVILRCVPISNHLYFYWYRQILGQKVEFLVSFYNNEISEKSEIFDDQFSVERPDGSNFTLKIRSTKLEDSAMYFCASSGYVVYGYTFGSGTRLTVV.

Details on this clonotype: Its ends do not fully match the called genes, so a read error is possible. This chain connects TRBV10-3 to TRBJ1-1; D remains ambiguous. Germline assignment: CDR1 ENHRY and CDR2 SYGVKD. The CDR3 totals 15 residues. This chain's CDR3 is CAISDRGVLNTEAFF. CDR3 bases: TGTGCCATCAGTGACCGGGGAGTGCTCAACACTGAAGCTTTCTTC.

About this clonotype itself: In this CDR3 the conserved last residue, phenylalanine or tryptophan, is missing, so a read error is likely. This rearrangement joins TRBV5-1 to TRBJ1-2; D might be TRBD1 (6 bases). The CDR3 has 15 amino acids. Per germline, CDR1 SGHRS and CDR2 YFSETQ. This CDR3 is CASSLWGALFYGYTS. The CDR3 nucleotides read TGTGCCAGCAGCTTATGGGGGGCGCTGTTCTATGGCTACACCTCC.

This clonotype was counted at least ten times. The chain uses TRBV7-2 and TRBJ1-5; D is ambiguous. Germline V CDR1 and CDR2: SGHTA, FQGNSA. Trimming shortened V by 0 bases and J by 2 bases, and 14 bases separated the two germline ends. This CDR3 contains 17 residues. This CDR3 is CASSLAVGMPGNQPQHF. In DNA, the CDR3 is TGTGCCAGCAGCTTAGCAGTCGGGATGCCGGGCAATCAGCCCCAGCATTTT.

This CDR3 reads CASSVEGGNEQFF. CDR3 bases: TGTGCCAGCAGCGTAGAAGGCGGCAATGAGCAGTTCTTC. This chain links TRBV9 with TRBJ2-5; D ambiguous. The better agreement between TRBJ2-1 and the DNA end casts doubt on the J call. This CDR3 spans 13 amino acids. Germline V CDR1 and CDR2: SGDLS, YYNGEE.

The rearrangement joins TRBV10-3 to TRBJ1-5, with unresolved D. V was clipped by 10 bases and J by 1 base, with 17 bases between them. This CDR3 region has 15 residues. Looked up from germline, CDR1 is ENHRY and CDR2 is SYGVKD. The CDR3 protein is CASRIFPGSNQPQHF. The CDR3, as DNA: TGTGCCAGCAGGATTTTCCCTGGGAGCAATCAGCCCCAGCATTTT.

The genes are TRBV25-1 and TRBJ2-5, with 9 nucleotides matching TRBD2. V shed 5 bases and J 7 bases; nucleotides not matched to a gene: 8. Germline CDR1 reads MGHDK; CDR2 reads SYGVNS. The CDR3 contains 14 residues. DNA for the CDR3: TGTGCCAGCAGTTTTGAGGGGACTAGCCGGACCCAGTACTTC. It encodes CASSFEGTSRTQYF.

J is TRBJ1-3 and V is TRBV7-8; tentative D call: TRBD1 (5 bases). The germline V gene encodes CDR1 SGHVS and CDR2 FQNEAQ. CDR3 length: 15 amino acids. V was trimmed by 4 bases and J by 3 bases, leaving 13 bases between them. CDR3: CASSSSAGYGNTIYF. CDR3 DNA sequence: TGTGCCAGCAGCTCATCCGCAGGGTATGGAAACACCATATATTTT.

Worth noting for this clonotype: A much larger clone differs from this one at a single base, so this may be a read error. This chain connects TRBV24-1 to TRBJ2-2; possible D gene TRBD1, 5 bases. The germline gives CDR1 KGHDR, CDR2 SFDVKD. This CDR3 comprises 15 residues. Trimming took off 2 bases at V and 4 bases at J, with 10 bases between the two ends. The CDR3 loop reads CATSDYRGSTGELFF. In DNA form, the CDR3 reads TGTGCCACCAGTGATTATAGGGGATCCACCGGGGAGCTGTTTTTT.

Comments on this clonotype: A much more abundant neighbour one base away suggests this may be a read error. The chain uses TRBV2 and TRBJ2-5; D is uncertain. The V end was cut by 8 bases, the J end by 11 bases, with 21 bases between. In germline, CDR1 is SNHLY, CDR2 FYNNEI. The CDR3 consists of 13 residues. CDR3 sequence reads: CASSPPNMGFQYF. The DNA for the CDR3 is TGTGCCAGCTCACCACCTAATATGGGATTTCAGTACTTC.

This chain joins TRBV25-1 and TRBJ1-6; maybe TRBD1 (5 bases). V was clipped by 4 bases and J by 10 bases, with 20 bases between them. The CDR3 extends over 16 amino acids. Germline V gene data show CDR1 as MGHDK and CDR2 as SYGVNS. DNA of the CDR3: TGTGCCAGCAGTGCTAGTCCCGGGGCGCGAAGATCACCCCTCCACTTT. It encodes CASSASPGARRSPLHF.

This clonotype has just one count. A much bigger clone sits one base away, suggesting this may be a read error. As the CDR3 is not closed by the conserved phenylalanine or tryptophan, this likely results from a read error. V and J are TRBV7-7 and TRBJ1-1; no clear D gene. CDR3 length equals 14 residues. V shed 5 bases and J shed 1 base, with 11 bases lying between them. Germline V gene data show CDR1 as SSHAT and CDR2 as FNYEAQ (reference sequence). The chain's CDR3 is CASSLGPPNTEAFL. CDR3 DNA: TGTGCCAGCAGCCTAGGTCCCCCGAACACTGAAGCTTTCCTT.

At least ten counts were recorded for this clonotype. The chain is built from TRBV7-6 and TRBJ1-5; maybe TRBD1 (5 bases). Trimming took off 4 bases at V and 3 bases at J, with 7 bases between the two ends. Germline CDR1 and CDR2: SGHVS and FNYEAQ. This CDR3 has 13 amino acids. The CDR3 nucleotides read TGTGCCAGCAGCTGGGGGGACAATCAGCCCCAGCATTTT. It is translated as CASSWGDNQPQHF. Variable domain in full (rest from reference TRBV7-6 and TRBJ1-5): GAGVSQSPRYKVTKRGQDVALRCDPISGHVSLYWYRQALGQGPEFLTYFNYEAQQDKSGLPNDRFSAERPEGSISTLTIQRTEQRDSAMYRCASSWGDNQPQHFGDGTRLSIL.

The count of this clonotype is one. V and J are TRBV4-3 and TRBJ1-6; 8 bases map to TRBD1. After removal of 3 bases from V and 10 bases from J, the junction contained 2 bases not matched to a gene. The CDR3 extends over 13 amino acids. Germline CDR1 is LGHNA and CDR2 is YSLEER. This CDR3 reads CASSHQGASPLHF. DNA for the CDR3: TGCGCCAGCAGCCATCAGGGGGCCTCACCCCTCCACTTT.

This clonotype was recorded once. Since a much larger clone is just one base distant, this may be a read error. The genes are TRBV20-1 and TRBJ2-7; no clear D gene. This CDR3 has 13 amino acids. Germline V gene sequence: CDR1 DFQATT, CDR2 SNEGSKA (reference sequence). Trimming took 1 base from V and 4 from J, leaving 11 bases between them. DNA of the CDR3: TGCAGTGCTAGAGGAGTCGGGCCGTACGAGCAGTACTTC. Translated, it gives CSARGVGPYEQYF.

At least ten counts were recorded for this clonotype. The chain links TRBV2 to TRBJ2-2; TRBD2 matches 7 bases. The ends lost 1 base at V and 1 base at J; junction bases unmatched: 3. CDR3 length: 16 residues. Germline V lookup: CDR1 SNHLY, CDR2 FYNNEI. CDR3 sequence: CASSEDAGVNTGELFF. The CDR3, as DNA: TGTGCCAGCAGTGAAGACGCGGGAGTGAACACCGGGGAGCTGTTTTTT.

The V and J genes are TRBV29-1 and TRBJ1-2, with no clear D. V was pared by 7 bases and J by 6 bases, with 18 bases between. In germline, CDR1 is SQVTM, CDR2 ANQGSEA. The CDR3 runs to 13 residues. In DNA form, the CDR3 reads TGCAGCGCAACCACCGTGGGGATGCATGGCTACACCTTC. Translation: CSATTVGMHGYTF.

This clonotype was counted only a few times. The rearrangement links TRBV7-8 to TRBJ2-2, with D maybe TRBD1 (5 bases). Trimming took off 5 bases at V and 5 bases at J, with 21 bases between the two ends. The CDR3 totals 17 residues. CDR1 and CDR2 (germline): SGHVS, FQNEAQ. The CDR3 protein is CASSGRLAGQGTGELFF. The CDR3 DNA sequence: TGTGCCAGCAGCGGCCGTCTGGCTGGGCAGGGTACCGGGGAGCTGTTTTTT.